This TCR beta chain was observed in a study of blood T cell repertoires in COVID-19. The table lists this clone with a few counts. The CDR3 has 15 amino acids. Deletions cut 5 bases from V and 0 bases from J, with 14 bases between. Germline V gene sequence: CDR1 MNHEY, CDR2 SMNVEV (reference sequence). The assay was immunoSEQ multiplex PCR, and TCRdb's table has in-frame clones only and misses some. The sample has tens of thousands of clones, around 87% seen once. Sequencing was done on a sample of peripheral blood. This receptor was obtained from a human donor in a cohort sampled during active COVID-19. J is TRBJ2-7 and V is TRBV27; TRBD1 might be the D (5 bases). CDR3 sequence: CASSHGGQGSYEQYF. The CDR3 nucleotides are TGTGCCAGCAGTCACGGTGGGCAGGGCTCCTACGAGCAGTACTTC.